This TCR beta chain was retrieved from a study of T cell clonotyping in hematopoietic cell transplantation. General study results and limits: CD4 and CD8 repertoire contributions could not be separated without sorting. At the given depth, recipient repertoires were over 95% de novo clonotypes.

Unmatched junction bases numbered 6, after V lost 5 bases and J lost 5 bases. The CDR3 consists of 14 residues. The germline V gene has CDR1 SGHTA and CDR2 FQGNSA. As concerns this clone: Its antigen is unknown.

Assay: immunoSEQ multiplex PCR; the TCRdb copy retains only in-frame clones and omits some. This table has around 12,000 clones, 75% to 95% appearing once. The TCR was taken from a woman between 50 and 59 years old in good health. Some clones in this sample may be carry-over from other donors' samples. Specimen: peripheral blood mononuclear cells. The J gene is TRBJ2-7, the V gene TRBV7-2; 10 bases fit TRBD1. CDR3: CASSHGQGGHEQYF. The CDR3 bases are TGTGCCAGCAGCCACGGACAGGGGGGACACGAGCAGTACTTC.